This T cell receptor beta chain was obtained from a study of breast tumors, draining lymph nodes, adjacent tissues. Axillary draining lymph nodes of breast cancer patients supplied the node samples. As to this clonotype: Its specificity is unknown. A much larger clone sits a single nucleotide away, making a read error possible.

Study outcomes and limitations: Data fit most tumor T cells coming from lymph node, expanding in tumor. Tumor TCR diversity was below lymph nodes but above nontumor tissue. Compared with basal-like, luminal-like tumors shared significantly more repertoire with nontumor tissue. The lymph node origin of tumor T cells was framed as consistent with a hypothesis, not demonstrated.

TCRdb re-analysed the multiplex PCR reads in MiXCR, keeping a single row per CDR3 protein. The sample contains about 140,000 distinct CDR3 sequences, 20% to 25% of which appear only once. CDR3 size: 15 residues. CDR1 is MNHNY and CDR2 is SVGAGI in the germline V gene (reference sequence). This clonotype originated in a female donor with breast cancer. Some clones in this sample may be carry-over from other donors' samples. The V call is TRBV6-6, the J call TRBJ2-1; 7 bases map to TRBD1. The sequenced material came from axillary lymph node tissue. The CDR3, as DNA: TGTGCCAGCAGTTTCACCGGACAGGAATACAATGAGCAGTCCTTC. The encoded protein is CASSFTGQEYNEQSF.